This record covers a single T cell receptor (beta chain). The target antigen is unknown. This record belongs to a study of CD8+CD57+ T cells in acquired aplastic anemia. About the study: Sorted CD4+ and CD8+ cells yielded DNA averaging around 3.5 ug. Study conclusions and caveats: A significant difference in CD8+ Simpson's diversity between patients and controls was not found.

Both TCR beta VDJ combination and CDR3 sequence profiling were carried out. Genomic DNA was the template for this profiling. TCRdb reanalysed the reads using MiXCR and keeps one entry per CDR3 protein. The data contain some 140,000 distinct CDR3 sequences, 40% to 45% of them singletons. The CDR3 spans 14 residues. Germline CDR1 reads LNHDA; CDR2 reads SQIVND (reference sequence). The trim removed 5 bases at V and 8 bases at J, leaving 9 bases unmatched. Sequenced input: sorted CD4+, CD8+, or CD8+CD57+ T cells (not recorded which) from PBMCs. The chain uses TRBV19 and TRBJ1-2; 9 positions agree with TRBD1. The receptor comes from a human donor in good health, serving as a control. The CDR3, as DNA: TGTGCCAGTAGTGGGACGGGACAGGGTGGAGGCTACACCTTC. This encodes CASSGTGQGGGYTF.